These 9 T cell receptor beta chains came from one sample sequenced in a study of cytomegalovirus exposure and HLA in healthy donors. PCR employed 60 Vbeta and 13 Jbeta primers. TCRdb's copy holds only in-frame clones and misses some; the assay was immunoSEQ multiplex PCR. The data show 150,000 to 200,000 clones, more than 60% seen once. The material sequenced was PBMCs. These receptors originate from a young man in good health and CMV-seronegative.

The chain couples TRBV27 to TRBJ2-7; 9 bases are a match to TRBD1. V was pared by 7 bases and J by 5 bases, with 9 bases of the junction left unmatched. The CDR3 runs 14 residues. Looked up from germline, CDR1 is MNHEY and CDR2 is SMNVEV (reference sequence). The CDR3 here is CASKGTGGLNEQYF. In nucleotides, the CDR3 is TGTGCCAGCAAGGGAACAGGGGGCCTCAACGAGCAGTACTTC.

This clone was seen once. This sequence joins TRBV5-1 and TRBJ2-5, with 9 bases lining up with TRBD1. This CDR3 region has 13 residues. The ends lost 4 bases at V and 3 bases at J; junction bases unmatched: 1. Germline lookup yields CDR1 SGHRS and CDR2 YFSETQ. The CDR3 is CASSDRGEETQYF. As DNA, the CDR3 is TGCGCCAGCAGCGACAGGGGGGAAGAGACCCAGTACTTC.

The chain joins TRBV6-5 to TRBJ2-7, with TRBD1 identical over 7 bases. J gave up 4 bases and V 6 bases, and 6 bases lay outside the gene matches. Per the germline V gene, CDR1 is MNHEY and CDR2 is SVGAGI. This CDR3 contains 13 residues. CDR3: CASRRQGGYEQYF. In DNA, the CDR3 is TGTGCCAGCAGAAGACAGGGTGGTTACGAGCAGTACTTC.

This rearrangement joins TRBV9 to TRBJ2-1, with TRBD2 matching over 12 bases. Germline V gives CDR1 SGDLS, CDR2 YYNGEE. V lost 5 bases to trimming and J lost 6 bases; unmatched junction nucleotides: 15. The CDR3 loop spans 18 amino acids. The CDR3 is CASSVTGASGGAINEQFF. CDR3 coding DNA: TGTGCCAGCAGTGTTACCGGGGCTAGCGGGGGGGCAATCAATGAGCAGTTCTTC.

This clone appeared once. The gene calls are TRBV7-9 and TRBJ2-7, with TRBD1 matching over 10 bases. The CDR3 consists of 13 residues. Losses at the gene ends were 5 bases for V and 7 bases for J; bases not matched to a gene: 5. Germline CDR1 SEHNR, CDR2 FQNEAQ (reference sequence). The CDR3 DNA sequence: TGTGCCAGCAGCCGACAGGGGGCGGGAGAGCAGTACTTC. Amino acid sequence: CASSRQGAGEQYF.

This clone has just a few counts. J is TRBJ1-2 and V is TRBV5-5, with 7 bases matching TRBD1. V gave up 2 bases and J gave up 4 bases; unmatched junction bases: 14. The CDR3 has 17 amino acids. Germline V gene lookup returns CDR1 SGHKS and CDR2 YYEKEE (reference sequence). CDR3 in amino acids: CASSLTEQGHWVYGYTF. CDR3 nucleotide sequence: TGTGCCAGCAGCTTAACTGAACAGGGGCATTGGGTCTATGGCTACACCTTC.

This clone was detected only a few times. The CDR3 nucleotides read TGTGCCAGCAGCCCTACAGGGCCTGGGGCCAACGTCCTGACTTTC. This gives the protein CASSPTGPGANVLTF. V and J are TRBV7-2 and TRBJ2-6; tentatively, D is TRBD1 (6 bases). V shed 5 bases and J shed 2 bases, with 10 bases lying between them. This CDR3 has 15 amino acids. In germline, CDR1 is SGHTA, CDR2 FQGNSA.

The J gene is TRBJ2-7, the V gene TRBV28; perhaps TRBD2 as D (5 bases). Between the trimmed V and J ends, which lost 3 bases and 1 base, there was a span of 13 bases. The CDR3 has 15 residues. Per the germline V gene, CDR1 is MDHEN and CDR2 is SYDVKM. The CDR3 DNA is TGTGCCAGCAGTTTCATGAGGGTCCGATCCTACGAGCAGTACTTC. The encoded protein is CASSFMRVRSYEQYF.

The chain couples TRBV4-1 to TRBJ1-1, with TRBD1 matching over 9 bases. The junction had 1 base not matched to a gene; V was cut back by 1 base and J by 1 base. Germline assignment: CDR1 MGHRA and CDR2 YSYEKL. This CDR3 spans 15 amino acids. In DNA form, the CDR3 reads TGCGCCAGCAGCCAAGGACAGGGGGGGAACACTGAAGCTTTCTTT. This gives the protein CASSQGQGGNTEAFF.